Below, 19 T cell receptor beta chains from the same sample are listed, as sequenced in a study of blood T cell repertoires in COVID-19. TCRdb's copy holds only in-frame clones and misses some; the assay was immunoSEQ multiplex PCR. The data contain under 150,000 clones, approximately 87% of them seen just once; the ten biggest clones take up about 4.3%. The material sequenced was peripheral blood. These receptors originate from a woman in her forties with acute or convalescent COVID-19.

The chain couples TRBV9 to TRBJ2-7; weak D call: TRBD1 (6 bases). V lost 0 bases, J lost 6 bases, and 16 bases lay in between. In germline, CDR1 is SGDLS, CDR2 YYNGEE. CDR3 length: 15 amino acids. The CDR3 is CASSVESGQLTEQYF. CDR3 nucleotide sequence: TGTGCCAGCAGCGTAGAGTCGGGACAATTGACCGAGCAGTACTTC.

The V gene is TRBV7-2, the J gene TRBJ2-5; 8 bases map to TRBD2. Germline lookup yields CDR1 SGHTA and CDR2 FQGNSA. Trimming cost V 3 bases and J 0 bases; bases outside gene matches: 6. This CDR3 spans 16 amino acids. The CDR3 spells CASSLAGGLYQETQYF. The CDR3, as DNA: TGTGCCAGCAGCTTGGCGGGGGGCCTGTACCAAGAGACCCAGTACTTC.

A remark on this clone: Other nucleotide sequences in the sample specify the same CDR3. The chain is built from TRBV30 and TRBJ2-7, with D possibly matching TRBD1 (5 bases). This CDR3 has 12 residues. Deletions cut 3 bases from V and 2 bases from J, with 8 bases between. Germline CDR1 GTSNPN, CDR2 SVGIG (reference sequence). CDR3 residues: CAWSRVTYEQYF. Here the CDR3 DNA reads TGTGCCTGGAGCAGGGTTACCTACGAGCAGTACTTC.

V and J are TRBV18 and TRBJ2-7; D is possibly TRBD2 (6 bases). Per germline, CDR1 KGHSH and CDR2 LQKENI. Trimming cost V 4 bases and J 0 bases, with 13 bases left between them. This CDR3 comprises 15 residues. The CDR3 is CASSLAPGVSYEQYF. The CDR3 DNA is TGTGCCAGCTCACTCGCTCCGGGAGTCTCCTACGAGCAGTACTTC.

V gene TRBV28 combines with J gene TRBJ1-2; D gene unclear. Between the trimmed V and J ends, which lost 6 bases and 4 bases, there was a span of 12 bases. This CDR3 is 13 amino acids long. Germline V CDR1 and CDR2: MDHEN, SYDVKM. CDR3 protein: CASSIGISYGYTF. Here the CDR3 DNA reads TGTGCCAGCAGCATCGGGATAAGCTATGGCTACACCTTC.

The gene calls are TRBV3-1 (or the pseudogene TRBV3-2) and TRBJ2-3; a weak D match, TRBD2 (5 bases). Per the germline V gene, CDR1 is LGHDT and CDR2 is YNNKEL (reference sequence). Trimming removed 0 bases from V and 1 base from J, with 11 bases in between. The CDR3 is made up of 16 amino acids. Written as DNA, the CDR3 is TGTGCCAGCAGCCAAGATTGGGGTAGCGGCACAGATACGCAGTATTTT. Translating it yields CASSQDWGSGTDTQYF.

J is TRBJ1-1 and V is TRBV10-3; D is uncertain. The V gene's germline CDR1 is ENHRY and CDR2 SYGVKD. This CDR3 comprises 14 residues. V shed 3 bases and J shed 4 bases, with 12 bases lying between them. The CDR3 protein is CAISDKGSGTEAFF. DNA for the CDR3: TGTGCCATCAGTGACAAAGGTAGCGGCACTGAAGCTTTCTTT.

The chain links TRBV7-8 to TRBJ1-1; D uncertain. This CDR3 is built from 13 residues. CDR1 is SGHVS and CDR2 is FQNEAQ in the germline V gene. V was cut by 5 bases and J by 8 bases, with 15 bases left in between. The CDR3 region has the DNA TGTGCCAGCAGCCCCTGGGAGGCCACCGAAGCTTTCTTT. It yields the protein CASSPWEATEAFF.

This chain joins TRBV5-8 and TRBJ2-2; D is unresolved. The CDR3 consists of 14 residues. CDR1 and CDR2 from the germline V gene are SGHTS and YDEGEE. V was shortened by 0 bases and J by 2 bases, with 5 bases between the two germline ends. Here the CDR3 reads CASSLAVNTGELFF. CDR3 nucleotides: TGTGCCAGCAGCTTGGCCGTAAACACCGGGGAGCTGTTTTTT.

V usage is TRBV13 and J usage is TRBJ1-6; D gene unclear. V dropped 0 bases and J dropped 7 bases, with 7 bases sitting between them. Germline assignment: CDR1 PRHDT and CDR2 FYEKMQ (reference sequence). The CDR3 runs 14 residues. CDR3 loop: CASSLGGLNSPLHF. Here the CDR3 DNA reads TGTGCCAGCAGCTTAGGGGGCTTGAATTCACCCCTCCACTTT.

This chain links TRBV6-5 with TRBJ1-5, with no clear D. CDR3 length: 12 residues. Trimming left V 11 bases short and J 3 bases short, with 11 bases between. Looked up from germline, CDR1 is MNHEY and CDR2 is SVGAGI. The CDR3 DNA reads TGTGCCGCCGGCGGGGACAATCAGCCCCAGCATTTT. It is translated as CAAGGDNQPQHF.

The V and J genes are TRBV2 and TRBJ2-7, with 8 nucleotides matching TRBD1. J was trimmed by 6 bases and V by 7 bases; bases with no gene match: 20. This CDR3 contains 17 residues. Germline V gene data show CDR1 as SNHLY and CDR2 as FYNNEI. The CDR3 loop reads CASTTTSGQGIMGEQYF. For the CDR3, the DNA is TGTGCCAGCACTACTACCTCAGGACAGGGCATCATGGGCGAGCAGTACTTC.

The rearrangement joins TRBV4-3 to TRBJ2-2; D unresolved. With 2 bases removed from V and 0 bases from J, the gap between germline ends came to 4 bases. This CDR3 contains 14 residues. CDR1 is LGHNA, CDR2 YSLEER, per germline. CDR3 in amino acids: CASSQQSNTGELFF. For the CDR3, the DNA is TGCGCCAGCAGCCAACAATCGAACACCGGGGAGCTGTTTTTT.

The CDR3 coding sequence is TGTGCCAGCAGTCGACGGAGCACTGAAGCTTTCTTT. Its translation is CASSRRSTEAFF. The chain links TRBV28 to TRBJ1-1; D remains unclear. The CDR3 runs to 12 residues. Between the trimmed V and J ends, which lost 5 bases and 4 bases, there was a span of 8 bases. The germline V gene encodes CDR1 MDHEN and CDR2 SYDVKM.

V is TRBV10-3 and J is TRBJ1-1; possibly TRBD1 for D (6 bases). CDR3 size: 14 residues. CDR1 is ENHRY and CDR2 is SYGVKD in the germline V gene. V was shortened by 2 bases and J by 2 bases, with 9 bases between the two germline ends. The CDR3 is CAISELQGNTEAFF. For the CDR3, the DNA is TGTGCCATCAGTGAGCTACAGGGTAACACTGAAGCTTTCTTT.

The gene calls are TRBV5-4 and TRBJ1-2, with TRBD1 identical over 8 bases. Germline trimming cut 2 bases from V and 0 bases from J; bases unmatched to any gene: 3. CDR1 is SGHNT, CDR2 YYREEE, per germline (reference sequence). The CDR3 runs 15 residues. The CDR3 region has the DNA TGTGCCAGCAGCTTACGGACAGGGACTAACTATGGCTACACCTTC. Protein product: CASSLRTGTNYGYTF.

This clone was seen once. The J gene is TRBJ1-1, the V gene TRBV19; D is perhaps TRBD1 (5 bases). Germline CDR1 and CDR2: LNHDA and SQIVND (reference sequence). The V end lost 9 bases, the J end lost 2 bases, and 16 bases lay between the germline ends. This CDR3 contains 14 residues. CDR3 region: CASIRRGGNTEAFF. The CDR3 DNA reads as TGTGCCAGCATCAGAAGGGGCGGTAACACTGAAGCTTTCTTT. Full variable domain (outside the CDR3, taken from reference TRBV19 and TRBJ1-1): DGGITQSPKYLFRKEGQNVTLSCEQNLNHDAMYWYRQDPGQGLRLIYYSQIVNDFQKGDIAEGYSVSREKKESFPLTVTSAQKNPTAFYLCASIRRGGNTEAFFGQGTRLTVV.

CDR3 nucleotide sequence: TGTGCCAGCAGTGATAGTAGAGATACGCAGTATTTT. This translates into CASSDSRDTQYF. The chain recombines TRBV2 with TRBJ2-3; D unclear. Germline V CDR1 and CDR2: SNHLY, FYNNEI. V was cut by 3 bases and J by 5 bases, with 6 bases left in between. The CDR3 has 12 amino acids. Variable domain in full (rest from reference TRBV2 and TRBJ2-3): EPEVTQTPSHQVTQMGQEVILRCVPISNHLYFYWYRQILGQKVEFLVSFYNNEISEKSEIFDDQFSVERPDGSNFTLKIRSTKLEDSAMYFCASSDSRDTQYFGPGTRLTVL.

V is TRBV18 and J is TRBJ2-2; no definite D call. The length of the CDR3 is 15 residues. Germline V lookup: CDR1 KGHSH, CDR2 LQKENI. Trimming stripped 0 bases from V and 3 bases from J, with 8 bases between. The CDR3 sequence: CASSPPRVDTGELFF. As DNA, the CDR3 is TGTGCCAGCTCACCACCTAGAGTCGACACCGGGGAGCTGTTTTTT.